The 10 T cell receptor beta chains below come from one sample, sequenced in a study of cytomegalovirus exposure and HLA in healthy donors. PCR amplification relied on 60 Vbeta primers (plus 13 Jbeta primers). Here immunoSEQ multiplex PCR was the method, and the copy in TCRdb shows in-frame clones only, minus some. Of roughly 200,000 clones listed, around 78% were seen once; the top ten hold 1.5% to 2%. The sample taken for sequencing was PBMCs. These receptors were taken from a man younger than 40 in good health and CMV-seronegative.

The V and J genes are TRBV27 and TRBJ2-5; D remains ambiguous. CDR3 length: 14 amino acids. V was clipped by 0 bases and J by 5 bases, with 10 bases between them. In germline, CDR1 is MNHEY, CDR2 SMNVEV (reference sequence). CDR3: CASSLSPSYETQYF. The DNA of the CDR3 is TGTGCCAGCAGTTTATCCCCCTCGTATGAGACCCAGTACTTC.

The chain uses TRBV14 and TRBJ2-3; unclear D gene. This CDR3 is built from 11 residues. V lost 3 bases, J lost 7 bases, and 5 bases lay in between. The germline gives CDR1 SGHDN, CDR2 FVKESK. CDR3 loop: CASSHVNTQYF. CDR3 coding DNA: TGTGCCAGCAGCCATGTTAATACGCAGTATTTT.

The CDR3 region is CASSQEGLAGVTYNEQFF. The DNA for the CDR3 is TGCGCCAGCAGCCAAGAGGGACTAGCGGGAGTTACCTACAATGAGCAGTTCTTC. The chain has TRBV4-1 and TRBJ2-1; TRBD2 aligns across 14 bases. The CDR3 contains 18 residues. Germline V CDR1 and CDR2: MGHRA, YSYEKL. The V and J ends lost 0 bases and 2 bases, in that order; junction bases with no gene match: 3.

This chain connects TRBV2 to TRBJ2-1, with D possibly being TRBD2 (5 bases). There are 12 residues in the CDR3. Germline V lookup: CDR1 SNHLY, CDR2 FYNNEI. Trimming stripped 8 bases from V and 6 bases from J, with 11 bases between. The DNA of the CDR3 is TGTGCCAGCGGAAGAGGGAGCAATGAGCAGTTCTTC. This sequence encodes CASGRGSNEQFF.

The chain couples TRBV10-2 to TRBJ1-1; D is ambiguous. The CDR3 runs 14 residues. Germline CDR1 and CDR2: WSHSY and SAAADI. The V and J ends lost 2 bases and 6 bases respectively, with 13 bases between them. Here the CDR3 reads CASSEERKVAEAFF. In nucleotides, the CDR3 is TGCGCCAGCAGTGAGGAGCGCAAGGTCGCTGAAGCTTTCTTT.

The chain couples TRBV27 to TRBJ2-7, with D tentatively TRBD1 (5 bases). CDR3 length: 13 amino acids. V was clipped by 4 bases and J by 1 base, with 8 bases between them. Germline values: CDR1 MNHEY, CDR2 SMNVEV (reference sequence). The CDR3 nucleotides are TGTGCCAGCAGTTACCCAGGGTCCTACGAGCAGTACTTC. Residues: CASSYPGSYEQYF.

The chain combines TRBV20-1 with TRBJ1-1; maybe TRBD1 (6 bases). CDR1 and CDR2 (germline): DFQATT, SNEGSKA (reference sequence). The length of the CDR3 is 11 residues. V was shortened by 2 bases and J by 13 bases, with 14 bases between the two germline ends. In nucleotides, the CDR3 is TGCAGTGCTAGAACCACAGGGCCCTATTTCTTT. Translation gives CSARTTGPYFF.

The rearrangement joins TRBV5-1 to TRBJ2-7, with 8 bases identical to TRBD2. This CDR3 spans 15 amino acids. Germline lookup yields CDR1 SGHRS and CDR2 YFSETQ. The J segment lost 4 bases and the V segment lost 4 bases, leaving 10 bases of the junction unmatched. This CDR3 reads CASSIQSGTSYEQYF. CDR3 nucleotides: TGCGCCAGCAGCATACAATCCGGGACTAGTTACGAGCAGTACTTC. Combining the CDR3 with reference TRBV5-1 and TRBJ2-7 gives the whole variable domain KAGVTQTPRYLIKTRGQQVTLSCSPISGHRSVSWYQQTPGQGLQFLFEYFSETQRNKGNFPGRFSGRQFSNSRSEMNVSTLELGDSALYLCASSIQSGTSYEQYFGPGTRLTVT.

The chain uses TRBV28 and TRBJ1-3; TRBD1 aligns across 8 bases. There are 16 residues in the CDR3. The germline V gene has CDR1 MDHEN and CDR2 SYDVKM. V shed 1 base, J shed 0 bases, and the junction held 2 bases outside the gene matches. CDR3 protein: CASSLLGQASGNTIYF. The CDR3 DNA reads TGTGCCAGCAGTTTATTGGGACAGGCCTCTGGAAACACCATATATTTT.

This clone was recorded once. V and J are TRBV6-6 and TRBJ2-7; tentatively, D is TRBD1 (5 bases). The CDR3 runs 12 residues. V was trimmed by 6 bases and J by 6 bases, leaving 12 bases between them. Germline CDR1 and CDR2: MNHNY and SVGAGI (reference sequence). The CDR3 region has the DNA TGTGCCAGCAGCCCCCAGGGTTTCGAGCAGTACTTC. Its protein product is CASSPQGFEQYF.